These 32 T cell receptor beta chains came from one sample sequenced in a study of blood T cell repertoires in COVID-19. The method was immunoSEQ multiplex PCR; TCRdb's version includes in-frame clones alone and lacks a portion of them. The sample contains about 43,000 clones, 70% to 90% of which appear only once. Sequencing was performed on peripheral blood. Receptors were obtained from a man in his 60s with active COVID-19.

V gene TRBV27 combines with J gene TRBJ1-2; possible D gene TRBD1, 6 bases. CDR1 is MNHEY, CDR2 SMNVEV, per germline (reference sequence). The ends were cut back, 4 bases at V and 3 bases at J, with 12 bases in the middle. The CDR3 is 14 amino acids. The CDR3 region has the DNA TGTGCCAGCAGTTCCTCTCGACAGGACTATGGCTACACCTTC. Protein sequence: CASSSSRQDYGYTF.

V usage is TRBV6-4 and J usage is TRBJ2-3, with 9 bases aligning to TRBD1. This CDR3 is built from 16 residues. The germline CDR1 and CDR2 sequences are MRHNA and SNTAGT. With V trimmed by 6 bases and J by 1 base, 8 bases remained unmatched. The CDR3 bases are TGTGCCAGCAGCCCGAAACGGACAGGGGGCACAGATACGCAGTATTTT. Translated, it gives CASSPKRTGGTDTQYF.

The chain joins TRBV2 to TRBJ2-3; 12 positions agree with TRBD2. Per germline, CDR1 SNHLY and CDR2 FYNNEI. This CDR3 contains 15 residues. The ends lost 6 bases at V and 4 bases at J; junction bases unmatched: 5. CDR3 in amino acids: CASRLTSGSPDTQYF. The CDR3 DNA reads TGTGCCAGCAGACTGACTAGCGGGAGCCCAGATACGCAGTATTTT.

The chain couples TRBV5-1 to TRBJ1-1; D unclear. Germline assignment: CDR1 SGHRS and CDR2 YFSETQ. This CDR3 contains 13 residues. V was pared by 3 bases and J by 0 bases, with 6 bases between. The CDR3 sequence is CASSSSMNTEAFF. The CDR3 DNA sequence: TGCGCCAGCAGCTCAAGCATGAACACTGAAGCTTTCTTT.

The chain has TRBV21-1 and TRBJ1-5. TRBV21-1 is designated a pseudogene. The CDR3 has 15 amino acids. CDR3 protein: CASSKVADSNQPQHF. In DNA, the CDR3 is TGTGCCAGCAGCAAAGTAGCAGATAGCAATCAGCCCCAGCATTTT.

This sequence joins TRBV28 and TRBJ2-1; TRBD1 matches at 8 bases. Germline-derived CDR1 and CDR2 are MDHEN and SYDVKM. The V segment lost 9 bases and the J segment 2 bases; nucleotides outside the gene matches: 6. The CDR3 has 14 amino acids. For the CDR3, the DNA is TGTGCCAGTCTAGGACAGGGAACCTACAATGAGCAGTTCTTC. Protein: CASLGQGTYNEQFF. The full variable domain, in which reference TRBV28 and TRBJ2-1 provide the parts outside the CDR3, is DVKVTQSSRYLVKRTGEKVFLECVQDMDHENMFWYRQDPGLGLRLIYFSYDVKMKEKGDIPEGYSVSREKKERFSLILESASTNQTSMYLCASLGQGTYNEQFFGPGTRLTVL.

The chain combines TRBV7-9 with TRBJ1-6, with D possibly TRBD1 on 5 matching bases. The CDR3 has 14 amino acids. V lost 5 bases and J 8 bases, leaving 13 bases between the germline ends. CDR1 and CDR2 (germline): SEHNR, FQNEAQ (reference sequence). The CDR3 sequence: CASSPSTGDSPLHF. CDR3 sequence (DNA): TGTGCCAGCAGCCCCAGCACGGGGGATTCACCCCTCCACTTT.

The genes are TRBV18 and TRBJ2-5, with 7 bases aligning to TRBD1. The CDR3 consists of 13 residues. Germline lookup yields CDR1 KGHSH and CDR2 LQKENI. The V and J ends lost 4 bases and 5 bases, in that order; junction bases with no gene match: 4. The CDR3 loop reads CASSRQGSETQYF. In DNA, the CDR3 is TGTGCCAGCTCACGACAGGGTAGCGAGACCCAGTACTTC.

The CDR3 nucleotides are TGTGCCAGCAGTGACGCACAGTTTTCCTCCTACGAGCAGTACTTC. Its protein is CASSDAQFSSYEQYF. The chain combines TRBV6-6 with TRBJ2-7, with D unresolved. Trimming took off 5 bases at V and 0 bases at J, with 14 bases between the two ends. Germline assignment: CDR1 MNHNY and CDR2 SVGAGI (reference sequence). This CDR3 region has 15 residues.

This clone was seen once. V usage is TRBV18 and J usage is TRBJ2-7, with TRBD1 matching over 10 bases. The junction had 4 bases not matched to a gene; V was cut back by 3 bases and J by 5 bases. Germline V CDR1 and CDR2: KGHSH, LQKENI. The CDR3 spans 14 residues. The CDR3 DNA sequence: TGTGCCAGCTCACCGACAGGGGGCCCCAACGAGCAGTACTTC. This encodes CASSPTGGPNEQYF.

The chain has TRBV7-8 and TRBJ2-7, with 8 bases aligning to TRBD2. Losses at the gene ends were 1 base for V and 4 bases for J; bases not matched to a gene: 6. CDR3 size: 15 residues. The germline V gene encodes CDR1 SGHVS and CDR2 FQNEAQ. The DNA for the CDR3 is TGTGCCAGCAGCTTAGGGCCGGGAGGGCCTTACGAGCAGTACTTC. Translating gives CASSLGPGGPYEQYF.

This rearrangement joins TRBV5-1 to TRBJ2-7; D is possibly TRBD2 (6 bases). The CDR3 extends over 14 amino acids. Germline assignment: CDR1 SGHRS and CDR2 YFSETQ. V lost 7 bases to trimming and J lost 6 bases, with 20 bases between them. This CDR3 is CASPGPGGSIEQYF. The CDR3 nucleotides are TGCGCCAGCCCCGGCCCCGGGGGTTCTATCGAGCAGTACTTC.

The CDR3 nucleotides read TGTGCCAGTAGTACGACAGGGAACACTGAAGCTTTCTTT. Translated, it gives CASSTTGNTEAFF. The chain links TRBV19 to TRBJ1-1, with D tentatively TRBD1 (6 bases). Trimming removed 4 bases at V and 1 base at J, with 7 bases between. The CDR3 contains 13 residues. Germline CDR1 LNHDA, CDR2 SQIVND (reference sequence).

This clone was seen a handful of times. This rearrangement joins TRBV4-1 to TRBJ2-7; TRBD2 aligns across 7 bases. CDR3 length equals 16 residues. J lost 4 bases, V lost 1 base, and 10 bases had no gene match. Germline V lookup: CDR1 MGHRA, CDR2 YSYEKL. The CDR3 protein is CASSQVVGGSRYEQYF. The CDR3 DNA reads TGCGCCAGCAGCCAAGTGGTGGGAGGGAGTAGGTACGAGCAGTACTTC.

The chain uses TRBV5-4 and TRBJ1-2; tentatively, D is TRBD1 (5 bases). The germline CDR1 and CDR2 sequences are SGHNT and YYREEE (reference sequence). V lost 4 bases and J lost 8, with 21 bases in between. The CDR3 is 15 amino acids. The CDR3 loop reads CASSRVRDSLEGYTF. The CDR3 DNA reads as TGTGCCAGCAGCCGCGTCCGGGACTCCCTCGAGGGCTACACCTTC.

This chain links TRBV4-1 with TRBJ2-7; 9 bases are a match to TRBD2. CDR1 MGHRA and CDR2 YSYEKL come from the germline V gene. The J segment lost 7 bases and the V segment lost 2 bases, leaving 9 bases of the junction unmatched. CDR3 length equals 15 residues. The CDR3 nucleotides are TGCGCCAGCAGCCAATTCTTAGCGGGAGTTAATGAGCAGTACTTC. It codes for CASSQFLAGVNEQYF.

A note on this clone: The junction and the germline gene differ at one end; a read error may be behind it. The chain has TRBV6-1 and TRBJ2-4; 9 nucleotides line up with TRBD2. The CDR3 spans 15 residues. In germline, CDR1 is MNHNS, CDR2 SASEGT. CDR3 region: CASSEEFAGGLLHHF. The DNA of the CDR3 is TGTGCCAGCAGTGAAGAGTTTGCGGGAGGGCTCCTCCACCACTTC.

The chain couples TRBV6-1 to TRBJ2-5; D ambiguous. Germline lookup yields CDR1 MNHNS and CDR2 SASEGT. This CDR3 has 11 residues. V was trimmed by 5 bases and J by 5 bases, leaving 6 bases between them. DNA for the CDR3: TGTGCCAGCAGTCTGGGCGAGACCCAGTACTTC. Its translation is CASSLGETQYF.

The V and J genes are TRBV4-3 and TRBJ2-7; perhaps TRBD2 as D (6 bases). Trimming took 0 bases from V and 3 from J, leaving 9 bases between them. The CDR3 has 14 amino acids. The germline V gene encodes CDR1 LGHNA and CDR2 YSLEER. CDR3 bases: TGCGCCAGCAGCCAAGATCGGCGGGGCTACGAGCAGTACTTC. Translation gives CASSQDRRGYEQYF.

The chain combines TRBV19 with TRBJ1-1; 10 bases agree with TRBD1. CDR1 and CDR2 from the germline V gene are LNHDA and SQIVND (reference sequence). V gave up 4 bases and J gave up 5 bases; unmatched junction bases: 10. The CDR3 spans 16 residues. DNA for the CDR3: TGTGCCAGTAGTACAGGGACAGGGGTGAGAGAAACTGAAGCTTTCTTT. Its translation: CASSTGTGVRETEAFF.

This chain links TRBV2 with TRBJ2-7; possible D gene TRBD2, 5 bases. This CDR3 is built from 14 residues. The V and J ends lost 3 bases and 4 bases respectively, with 13 bases between them. Germline V gives CDR1 SNHLY, CDR2 FYNNEI. The CDR3 region is CASSEPPGGYEQYF. CDR3 DNA: TGTGCCAGCAGTGAGCCCCCGGGCGGGTACGAGCAGTACTTC.

V usage is TRBV6-5 and J usage is TRBJ1-2, with TRBD1 matching over 7 bases. Losses at the gene ends were 6 bases for V and 1 base for J; bases not matched to a gene: 8. CDR3 size: 15 residues. Per germline, CDR1 MNHEY and CDR2 SVGAGI. The CDR3 reads CASRYRDRINYGYTF. DNA for the CDR3: TGTGCCAGCAGGTACCGGGACAGAATTAACTATGGCTACACCTTC.

The V gene is TRBV2, the J gene TRBJ1-1; the match to TRBD1 covers 11 bases. CDR1 and CDR2 (germline): SNHLY, FYNNEI. With V trimmed by 2 bases and J by 0 bases, 5 bases remained unmatched. The CDR3 loop spans 17 amino acids. CDR3 loop: CASSETGTGGLNTEAFF. The CDR3 DNA reads as TGTGCCAGCAGTGAAACCGGGACAGGGGGGTTGAACACTGAAGCTTTCTTT.

The V and J genes are TRBV5-4 and TRBJ1-6; perhaps TRBD1 as D (6 bases). Germline lookup yields CDR1 SGHNT and CDR2 YYREEE (reference sequence). This CDR3 contains 13 residues. V dropped 4 bases and J dropped 9 bases, with 11 bases sitting between them. The DNA for the CDR3 is TGTGCCAGCAGCAGGGACAACGGTTCACCCCTCCACTTT. Its translation: CASSRDNGSPLHF.

Concerning this clone: The identical CDR3 is also encoded by other nucleotide sequences in the sample. This sequence joins TRBV27 and TRBJ1-2; no firm D call. This CDR3 has 13 amino acids. Germline V lookup: CDR1 MNHEY, CDR2 SMNVEV (reference sequence). V dropped 5 bases and J dropped 1 base, with 8 bases sitting between them. Here the CDR3 DNA reads TGTGCCAGCAGTGCCGGGAGTAACTATGGCTACACCTTC. It codes for CASSAGSNYGYTF.

The chain carries TRBV6-2 or TRBV6-3 and TRBJ2-2, with TRBD2 matching 10 bases. The germline gives CDR1 MNHEY, CDR2 SVGEGT. CDR3 length equals 15 residues. With 3 bases clipped from V and 7 bases from J, the junction kept 5 bases outside the gene matches. CDR3 in DNA: TGTGCCAGCAGTTATTTAGCGGGAGGTCGCGGGGAGCTGTTTTTT. It encodes CASSYLAGGRGELFF.

V is TRBV5-1 and J is TRBJ1-5; TRBD1 might be the D (6 bases). Germline V gene lookup returns CDR1 SGHRS and CDR2 YFSETQ. Trimming cost V 4 bases and J 4 bases, with 12 bases left between them. The CDR3 has 14 residues. CDR3 nucleotides: TGCGCCAGCAGCACGGACAGTCGAAATCAGCCCCAGCATTTT. Amino acids: CASSTDSRNQPQHF. The entire variable domain, with the rest obtained from reference TRBV5-1 and TRBJ1-5, is as follows: KAGVTQTPRYLIKTRGQQVTLSCSPISGHRSVSWYQQTPGQGLQFLFEYFSETQRNKGNFPGRFSGRQFSNSRSEMNVSTLELGDSALYLCASSTDSRNQPQHFGDGTRLSIL.

V gene TRBV18 combines with J gene TRBJ2-7; the D gene is possibly TRBD1 (7 bases). V lost 2 bases and J 3 bases, leaving 11 bases between the germline ends. Germline CDR1 KGHSH, CDR2 LQKENI. This CDR3 contains 14 residues. The CDR3 reads CASSPSQGGYEQYF. The CDR3 region has the DNA TGTGCCAGCTCACCATCCCAGGGGGGCTACGAGCAGTACTTC.

V usage is TRBV9 and J usage is TRBJ2-3, with TRBD2 as a possible D gene (5 bases). V dropped 4 bases and J dropped 1 base, with 10 bases sitting between them. The CDR3 loop spans 14 amino acids. In germline, CDR1 is SGDLS, CDR2 YYNGEE. In DNA, the CDR3 is TGTGCCAGCAGCCCAGTTAGCGGCACAGATACGCAGTATTTT. This encodes CASSPVSGTDTQYF. Full variable domain (remainder filled in from reference TRBV9 and TRBJ2-3): DSGVTQTPKHLITATGQRVTLRCSPRSGDLSVYWYQQSLDQGLQFLIQYYNGEERAKGNILERFSAQQFPDLHSELNLSSLELGDSALYFCASSPVSGTDTQYFGPGTRLTVL.

The chain uses TRBV11-3 and TRBJ2-3; TRBD2 might be the D (6 bases). The V gene's germline CDR1 is SGHNT and CDR2 YENEEA. The CDR3 is 14 amino acids. Deletions cut 5 bases from V and 3 bases from J, with 12 bases between. Here the CDR3 DNA reads TGTGCCAGCAGCCCCGGGGGTGATACAGATACGCAGTATTTT. This codes for CASSPGGDTDTQYF.

V is TRBV5-8 and J is TRBJ2-5, with a weak D call TRBD2 (5 bases). This CDR3 is 12 amino acids long. The V end was cut by 4 bases, the J end by 7 bases, with 11 bases between. CDR1 is SGHTS and CDR2 is YDEGEE in the germline V gene. In nucleotides, the CDR3 is TGTGCCAGCAGCCCCGACGCGGGGACCCAGTACTTC. Protein: CASSPDAGTQYF.

The chain recombines TRBV11-2 with TRBJ1-1; D gene unclear. Per the germline V gene, CDR1 is SGHAT and CDR2 is FQNNGV. CDR3 length equals 13 residues. The V gene lost 5 bases and the J gene lost 1 base, with 8 bases spanning the gap. The CDR3 reads CASSPNPNTEAFF. The CDR3 DNA follows: TGTGCCAGCAGCCCAAATCCGAACACTGAAGCTTTCTTT. Full variable domain (missing parts from reference TRBV11-2 and TRBJ1-1): EAGVAQSPRYKIIEKRQSVAFWCNPISGHATLYWYQQILGQGPKLLIQFQNNGVVDDSQLPKDRFSAERLKGVDSTLKIQPAKLEDSAVYLCASSPNPNTEAFFGQGTRLTVV.